Shown below are 2 T cell receptor beta chains from a single sample sequenced in a study of early T cells in non-severe SARS-CoV-2 infection (dated by TCRdb to the early 2020s). Libraries came from 5' RACE. Sequencing took place on a NextSeq 500. TCRdb handled the public reads itself, with Q25 trimming in fastp and clone calling in MiXCR, and kept productive beta chains. One record per CDR3 amino acid sequence lists the most common genes and DNA. Across this sample there are around 82,000 distinct CDR3 sequences, with around 10% seen only once. The ten largest clones take up roughly 4.7% of the sample. Input material: whole blood. These receptors all stem from an adult who was a healthcare worker with PCR-confirmed SARS-CoV-2 infection or an uninfected control (not recorded which).

The V and J genes are TRBV5-1 and TRBJ1-4; D unclear. CDR1 is SGHRS, CDR2 YFSETQ, per germline. This CDR3 is built from 17 residues. The ends were cut back, 4 bases at V and 3 bases at J, with 19 bases in the middle. The CDR3 reads CASSQTGPQRSNEKLFF. As DNA, the CDR3 is TGCGCCAGCAGCCAAACCGGACCCCAGCGGTCTAATGAAAAACTGTTTTTT.

This clonotype was seen a few times. V and J are TRBV29-1 and TRBJ2-2; D uncertain. V lost 4 bases, J lost 1 base, and 7 bases lay in between. CDR1 is SQVTM and CDR2 is ANQGSEA in the germline V gene. This CDR3 has 13 residues. CDR3 sequence reads: CSVVVGNTGELFF. For the CDR3, the DNA is TGCAGCGTTGTCGTAGGGAACACCGGGGAGCTGTTTTTT.